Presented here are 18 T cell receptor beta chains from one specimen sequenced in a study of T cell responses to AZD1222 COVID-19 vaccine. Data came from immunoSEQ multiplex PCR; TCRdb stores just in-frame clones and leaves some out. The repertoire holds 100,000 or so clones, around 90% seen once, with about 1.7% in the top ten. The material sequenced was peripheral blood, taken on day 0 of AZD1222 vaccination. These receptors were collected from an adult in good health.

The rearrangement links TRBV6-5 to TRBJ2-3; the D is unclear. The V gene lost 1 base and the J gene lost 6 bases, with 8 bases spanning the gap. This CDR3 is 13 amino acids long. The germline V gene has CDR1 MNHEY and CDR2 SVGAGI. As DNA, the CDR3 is TGTGCCAGCAGTTACTTTGTTACGGATACGCAGTATTTT. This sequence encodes CASSYFVTDTQYF.

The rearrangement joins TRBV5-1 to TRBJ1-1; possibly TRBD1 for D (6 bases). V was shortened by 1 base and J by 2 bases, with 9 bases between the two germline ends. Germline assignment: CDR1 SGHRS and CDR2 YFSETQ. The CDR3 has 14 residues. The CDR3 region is CASSLSGHNTEAFF. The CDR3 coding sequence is TGCGCCAGCAGCTTGTCGGGACACAACACTGAAGCTTTCTTT.

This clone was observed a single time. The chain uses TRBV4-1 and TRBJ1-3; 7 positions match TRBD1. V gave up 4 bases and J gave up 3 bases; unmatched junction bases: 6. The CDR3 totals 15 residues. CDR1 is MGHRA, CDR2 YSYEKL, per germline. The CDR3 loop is CASSRDRTGGNTIYF. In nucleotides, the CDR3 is TGCGCCAGCAGCCGCGATCGGACAGGTGGAAACACCATATATTTT.

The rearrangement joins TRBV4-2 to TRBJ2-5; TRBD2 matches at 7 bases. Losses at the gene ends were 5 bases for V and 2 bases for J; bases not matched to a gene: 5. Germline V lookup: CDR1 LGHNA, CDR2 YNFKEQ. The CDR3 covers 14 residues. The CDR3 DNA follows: TGTGCCAGCAGCTACCTAGCGGATCAAGAGACCCAGTACTTC. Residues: CASSYLADQETQYF.

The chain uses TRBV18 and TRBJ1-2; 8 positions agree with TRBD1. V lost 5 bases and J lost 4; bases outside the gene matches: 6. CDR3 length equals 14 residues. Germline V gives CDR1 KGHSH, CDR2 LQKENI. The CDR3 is CASSSRTGTYGYTF. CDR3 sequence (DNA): TGTGCCAGCTCATCGAGGACAGGGACCTATGGCTACACCTTC.

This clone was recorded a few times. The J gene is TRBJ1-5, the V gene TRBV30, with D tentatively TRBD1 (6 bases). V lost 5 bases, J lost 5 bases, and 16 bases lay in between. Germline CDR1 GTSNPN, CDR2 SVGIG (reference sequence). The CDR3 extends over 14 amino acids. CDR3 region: CAWSTGNRDQPQHF. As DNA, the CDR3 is TGTGCCTGGTCCACAGGGAATAGGGATCAGCCCCAGCATTTT. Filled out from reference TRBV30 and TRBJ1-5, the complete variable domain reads SQTIHQWPATLVQPVGSPLSLECTVEGTSNPNLYWYRQAAGRGLQLLFYSVGIGQISSEVPQNLSASRPQDRQFILSSKKLLLSDSGFYLCAWSTGNRDQPQHFGDGTRLSIL.

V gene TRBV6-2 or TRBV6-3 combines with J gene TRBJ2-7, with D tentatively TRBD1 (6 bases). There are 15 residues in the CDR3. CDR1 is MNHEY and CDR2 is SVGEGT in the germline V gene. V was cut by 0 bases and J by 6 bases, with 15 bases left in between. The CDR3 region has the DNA TGTGCCAGCAGTTACTCGATGGATCAGGGGCGCGAGCAGTACTTC. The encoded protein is CASSYSMDQGREQYF.

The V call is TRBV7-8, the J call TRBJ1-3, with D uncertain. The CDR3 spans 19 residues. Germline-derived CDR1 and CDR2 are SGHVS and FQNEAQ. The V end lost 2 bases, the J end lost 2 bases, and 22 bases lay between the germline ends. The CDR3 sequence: CASSLTPVPGRRTGNTIYF. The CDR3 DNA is TGTGCCAGCAGCTTAACTCCCGTCCCCGGCAGACGGACTGGAAACACCATATATTTT.

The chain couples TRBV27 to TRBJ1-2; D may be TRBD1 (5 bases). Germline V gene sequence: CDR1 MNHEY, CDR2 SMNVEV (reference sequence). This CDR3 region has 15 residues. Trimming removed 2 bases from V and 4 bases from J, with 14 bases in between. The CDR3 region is CASSLQGPGTYGYTF. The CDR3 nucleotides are TGTGCCAGCAGTTTACAAGGGCCGGGGACCTATGGCTACACCTTC.

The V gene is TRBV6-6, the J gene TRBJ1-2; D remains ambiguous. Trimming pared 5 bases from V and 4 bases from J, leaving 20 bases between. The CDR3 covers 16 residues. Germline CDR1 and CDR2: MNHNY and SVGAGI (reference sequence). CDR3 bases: TGTGCCAGCAGTCTCCCGGATGTCTCTCCAGGCTATGGCTACACCTTC. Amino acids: CASSLPDVSPGYGYTF.

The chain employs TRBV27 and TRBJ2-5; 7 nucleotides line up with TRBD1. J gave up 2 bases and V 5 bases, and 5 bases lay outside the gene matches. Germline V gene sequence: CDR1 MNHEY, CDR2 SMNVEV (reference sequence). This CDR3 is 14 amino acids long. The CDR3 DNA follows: TGTGCCAGCAGTCCCCGGGACAGACAAGAGACCCAGTACTTC. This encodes CASSPRDRQETQYF.

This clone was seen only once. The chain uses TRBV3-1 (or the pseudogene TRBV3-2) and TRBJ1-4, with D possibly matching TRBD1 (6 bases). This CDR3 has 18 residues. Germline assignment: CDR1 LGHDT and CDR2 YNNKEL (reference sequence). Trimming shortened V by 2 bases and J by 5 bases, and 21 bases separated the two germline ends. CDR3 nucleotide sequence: TGTGCCAGCAGCCAAATCCCCTCCCCGGACAGCCAAAATGAAAAACTGTTTTTT. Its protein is CASSQIPSPDSQNEKLFF.

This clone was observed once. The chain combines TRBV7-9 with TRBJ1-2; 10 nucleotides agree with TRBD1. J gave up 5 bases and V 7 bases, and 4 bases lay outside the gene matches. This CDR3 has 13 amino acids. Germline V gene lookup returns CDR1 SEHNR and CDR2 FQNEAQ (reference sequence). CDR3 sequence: CASTDRGLYGYTF. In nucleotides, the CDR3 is TGTGCCAGCACCGACAGGGGGCTTTATGGCTACACCTTC.

The CDR3 sequence is CASSRDGNYGYTF. In DNA form, the CDR3 reads TGTGCCAGCAGCCGGGACGGAAACTATGGCTACACCTTC. The chain employs TRBV7-9 and TRBJ1-2, with D possibly TRBD1 on 5 matching bases. Trimming cost V 5 bases and J 2 bases, with 9 bases left between them. Germline V CDR1 and CDR2: SEHNR, FQNEAQ (reference sequence). CDR3 length: 13 amino acids.

The CDR3 is CASSLAGANVLTF. The CDR3 coding sequence is TGTGCCAGCAGCTTAGCTGGGGCCAACGTCCTGACTTTC. The chain has TRBV7-9 and TRBJ2-6, with no clear D. V gave up 0 bases and J gave up 3 bases, with 0 bases separating them. This CDR3 spans 13 amino acids. Germline values: CDR1 SEHNR, CDR2 FQNEAQ (reference sequence).

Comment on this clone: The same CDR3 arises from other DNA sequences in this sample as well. CDR3 bases: TGTGCCAGCAGCTTCGGGGGAAGCTCCTACGAGCAGTACTTC. Its protein product is CASSFGGSSYEQYF. This chain connects TRBV7-9 to TRBJ2-7, with a tentative D call TRBD2 (6 bases). CDR1 is SEHNR and CDR2 is FQNEAQ in the germline V gene (reference sequence). Trimming stripped 3 bases from V and 0 bases from J, with 9 bases between. The CDR3 totals 14 residues.

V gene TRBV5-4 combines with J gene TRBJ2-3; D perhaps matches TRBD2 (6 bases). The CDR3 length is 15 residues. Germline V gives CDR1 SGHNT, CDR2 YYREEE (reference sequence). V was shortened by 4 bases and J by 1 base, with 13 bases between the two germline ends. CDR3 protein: CASSPGRQGTDTQYF. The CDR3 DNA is TGTGCCAGCAGCCCGGGGAGGCAGGGCACAGATACGCAGTATTTT.

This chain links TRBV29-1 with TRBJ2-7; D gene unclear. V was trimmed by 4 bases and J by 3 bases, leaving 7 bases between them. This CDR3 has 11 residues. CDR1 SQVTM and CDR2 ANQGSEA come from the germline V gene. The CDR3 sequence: CSVGQNYEQYF. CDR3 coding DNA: TGCAGCGTTGGTCAGAACTACGAGCAGTACTTC.